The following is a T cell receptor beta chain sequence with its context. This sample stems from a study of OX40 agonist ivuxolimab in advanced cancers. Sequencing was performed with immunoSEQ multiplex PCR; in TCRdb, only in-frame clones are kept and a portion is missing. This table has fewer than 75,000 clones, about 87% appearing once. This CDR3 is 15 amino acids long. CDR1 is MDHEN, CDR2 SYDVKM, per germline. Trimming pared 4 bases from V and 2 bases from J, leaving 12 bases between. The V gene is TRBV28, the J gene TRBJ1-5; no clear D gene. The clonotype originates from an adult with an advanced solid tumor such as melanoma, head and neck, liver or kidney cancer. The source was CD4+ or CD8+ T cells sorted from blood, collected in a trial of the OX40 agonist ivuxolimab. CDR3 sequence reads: CASSWAPGGNQPQHF. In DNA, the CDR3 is TGTGCCAGCAGTTGGGCCCCCGGGGGCAATCAGCCCCAGCATTTT.